One and the same sample provided the 5 T cell receptor beta chains below, sequenced in a study of cytomegalovirus exposure and HLA in healthy donors. The PCR employed 60 Vbeta primers together with 13 Jbeta primers. The repertoire was sequenced with immunoSEQ multiplex PCR; TCRdb's copy has only in-frame clones and lacks some. Of around 120,000 clones in the sample, 70% to 80% were seen once. The sequenced material came from PBMCs. These receptors were collected from a woman in her forties or fifties in good health and CMV-seropositive.

V gene TRBV5-1 combines with J gene TRBJ2-7; 8 nucleotides align to TRBD1. The CDR3 totals 16 residues. J gave up 5 bases and V 1 base, and 11 bases lay outside the gene matches. Per the germline V gene, CDR1 is SGHRS and CDR2 is YFSETQ. The CDR3 region has the DNA TGCGCCAGCAGCTTGATGGGTGGACAGGGTACTGACGAGCAGTACTTC. Translating gives CASSLMGGQGTDEQYF.

The V call is TRBV5-1, the J call TRBJ1-1; perhaps TRBD1 as D (6 bases). The CDR3 runs 13 residues. Trimming stripped 4 bases from V and 1 base from J, with 8 bases between. Germline values: CDR1 SGHRS, CDR2 YFSETQ. CDR3 loop: CASSQTGNTEAFF. The CDR3 nucleotides are TGCGCCAGCAGCCAGACAGGGAACACTGAAGCTTTCTTT.

Only a few counts were recorded for this clone. The genes are TRBV29-1 and TRBJ2-1; 11 bases match TRBD2. The length of the CDR3 is 14 residues. The J segment lost 7 bases and the V segment lost 8 bases, leaving 10 bases of the junction unmatched. Germline V gives CDR1 SQVTM, CDR2 ANQGSEA. The CDR3 nucleotides are TGCAGCTCCTCACCACGACTAGCGGGGAATGAGCAGTTCTTC. This sequence encodes CSSSPRLAGNEQFF.

J is TRBJ1-1 and V is TRBV4-2; TRBD1 agrees at 10 bases. With V trimmed by 1 base and J by 3 bases, 2 bases remained unmatched. This CDR3 has 15 residues. Per germline, CDR1 LGHNA and CDR2 YNFKEQ. CDR3 nucleotides: TGTGCCAGCAGCCAAGTCGGACAGGGGGACACTGAAGCTTTCTTT. Protein product: CASSQVGQGDTEAFF.

This clone was counted only a few times. The gene calls are TRBV5-6 and TRBJ1-2, with TRBD1 as a possible D gene (6 bases). Between the trimmed V and J ends, which lost 3 bases and 6 bases, there was a span of 21 bases. This CDR3 spans 16 amino acids. The V gene's germline CDR1 is SGHDT and CDR2 YYEEEE. The CDR3 sequence: CASSSQVQGRYDGYTF. CDR3 coding DNA: TGTGCCAGCAGCTCCCAAGTACAGGGAAGGTACGATGGCTACACCTTC.